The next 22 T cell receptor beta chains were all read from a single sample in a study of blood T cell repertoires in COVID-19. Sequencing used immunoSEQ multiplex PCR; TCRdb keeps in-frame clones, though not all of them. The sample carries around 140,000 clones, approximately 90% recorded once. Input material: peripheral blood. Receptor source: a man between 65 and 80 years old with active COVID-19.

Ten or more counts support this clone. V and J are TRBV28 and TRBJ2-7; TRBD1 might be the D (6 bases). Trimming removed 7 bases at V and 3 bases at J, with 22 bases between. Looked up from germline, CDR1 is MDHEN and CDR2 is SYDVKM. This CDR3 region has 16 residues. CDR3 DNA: TGTGCCAGCACCGAAGGGCGCAGGGGTTCCGGCTACGAGCAGTACTTC. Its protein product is CASTEGRRGSGYEQYF.

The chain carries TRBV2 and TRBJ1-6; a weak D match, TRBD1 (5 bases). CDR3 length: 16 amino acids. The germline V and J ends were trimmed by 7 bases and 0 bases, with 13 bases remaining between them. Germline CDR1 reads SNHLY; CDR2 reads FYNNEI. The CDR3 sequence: CASKSRASSYNSPLHF. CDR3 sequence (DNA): TGTGCCAGCAAGTCCAGGGCGAGCTCCTATAATTCACCCCTCCACTTT. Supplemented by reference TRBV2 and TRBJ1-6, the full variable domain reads EPEVTQTPSHQVTQMGQEVILRCVPISNHLYFYWYRQILGQKVEFLVSFYNNEISEKSEIFDDQFSVERPDGSNFTLKIRSTKLEDSAMYFCASKSRASSYNSPLHFGNGTRLTVT.

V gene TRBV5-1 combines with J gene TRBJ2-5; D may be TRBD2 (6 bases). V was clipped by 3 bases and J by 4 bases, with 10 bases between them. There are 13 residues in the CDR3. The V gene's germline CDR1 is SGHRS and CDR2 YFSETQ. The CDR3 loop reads CASSSGTPETQYF. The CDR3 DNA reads TGCGCCAGCAGCTCCGGGACTCCAGAGACCCAGTACTTC. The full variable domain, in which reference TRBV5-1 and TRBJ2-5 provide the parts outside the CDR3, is KAGVTQTPRYLIKTRGQQVTLSCSPISGHRSVSWYQQTPGQGLQFLFEYFSETQRNKGNFPGRFSGRQFSNSRSEMNVSTLELGDSALYLCASSSGTPETQYFGPGTRLLVL.

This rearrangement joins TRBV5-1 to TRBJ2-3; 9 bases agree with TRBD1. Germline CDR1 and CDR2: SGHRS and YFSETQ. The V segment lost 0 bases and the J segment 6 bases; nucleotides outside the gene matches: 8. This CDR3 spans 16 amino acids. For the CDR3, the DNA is TGCGCCAGCAGCTTGGGTGGGACAGGGTCCGGGGATACGCAGTATTTT. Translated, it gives CASSLGGTGSGDTQYF.

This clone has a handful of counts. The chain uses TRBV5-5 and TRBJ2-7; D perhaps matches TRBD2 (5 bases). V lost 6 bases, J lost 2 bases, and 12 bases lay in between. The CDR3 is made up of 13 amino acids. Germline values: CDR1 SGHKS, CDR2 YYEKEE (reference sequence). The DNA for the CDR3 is TGTGCCAGCACCTCCGGGGTTGCCTACGAGCAGTACTTC. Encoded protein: CASTSGVAYEQYF.

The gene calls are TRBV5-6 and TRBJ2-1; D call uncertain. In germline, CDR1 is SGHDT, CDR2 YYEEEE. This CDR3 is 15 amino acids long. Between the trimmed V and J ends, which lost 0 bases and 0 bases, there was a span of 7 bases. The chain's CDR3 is CASSLVVSSYNEQFF. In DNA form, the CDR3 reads TGTGCCAGCAGCTTGGTAGTTTCCTCCTACAATGAGCAGTTCTTC.

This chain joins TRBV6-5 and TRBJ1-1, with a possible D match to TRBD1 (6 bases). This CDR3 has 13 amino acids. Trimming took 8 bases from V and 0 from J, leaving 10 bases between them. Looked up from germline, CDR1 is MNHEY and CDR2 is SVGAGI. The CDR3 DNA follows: TGTGCCAGCCGACAGGCTTTGAACACTGAAGCTTTCTTT. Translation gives CASRQALNTEAFF.

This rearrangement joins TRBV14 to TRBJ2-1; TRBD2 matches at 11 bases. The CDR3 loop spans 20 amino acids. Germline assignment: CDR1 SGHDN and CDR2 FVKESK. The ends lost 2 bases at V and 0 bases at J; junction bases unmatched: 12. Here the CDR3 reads CASSQSGLAGPPSSYNEQFF. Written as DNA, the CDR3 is TGTGCCAGCAGCCAAAGCGGACTAGCGGGCCCCCCGAGCTCCTACAATGAGCAGTTCTTC. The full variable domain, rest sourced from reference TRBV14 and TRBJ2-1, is EAGVTQFPSHSVIEKGQTVTLRCDPISGHDNLYWYRRVMGKEIKFLLHFVKESKQDESGMPNNRFLAERTGGTYSTLKVQPAELEDSGVYFCASSQSGLAGPPSSYNEQFFGPGTRLTVL.

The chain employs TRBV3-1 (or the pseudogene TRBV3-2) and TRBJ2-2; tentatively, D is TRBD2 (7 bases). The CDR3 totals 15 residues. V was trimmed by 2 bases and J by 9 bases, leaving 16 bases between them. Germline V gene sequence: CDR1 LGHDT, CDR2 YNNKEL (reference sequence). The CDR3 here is CASSQRGEGHRELFF. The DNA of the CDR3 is TGTGCCAGCAGCCAAAGGGGGGAGGGCCACCGGGAGCTGTTTTTT.

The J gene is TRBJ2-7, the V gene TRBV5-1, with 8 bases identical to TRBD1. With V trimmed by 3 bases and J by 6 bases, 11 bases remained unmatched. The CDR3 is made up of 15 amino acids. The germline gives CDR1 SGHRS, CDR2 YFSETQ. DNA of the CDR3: TGCGCCAGCAGCTATTCACGACAGGGGTCAGTCGAGCAGTACTTC. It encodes CASSYSRQGSVEQYF.

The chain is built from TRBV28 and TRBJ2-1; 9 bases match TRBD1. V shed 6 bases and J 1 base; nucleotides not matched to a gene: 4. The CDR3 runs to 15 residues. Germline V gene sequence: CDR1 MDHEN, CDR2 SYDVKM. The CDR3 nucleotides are TGTGCCAGCAGCCGGACAGGGGCGTCCTACAATGAGCAGTTCTTC. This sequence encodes CASSRTGASYNEQFF.

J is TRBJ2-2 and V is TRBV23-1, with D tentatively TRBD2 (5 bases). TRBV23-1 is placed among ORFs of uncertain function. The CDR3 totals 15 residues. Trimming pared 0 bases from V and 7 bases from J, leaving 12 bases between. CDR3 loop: CASSQSKRAGGELFF. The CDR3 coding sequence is TGCGCCAGCAGTCAATCGAAAAGGGCGGGCGGGGAGCTGTTTTTT.

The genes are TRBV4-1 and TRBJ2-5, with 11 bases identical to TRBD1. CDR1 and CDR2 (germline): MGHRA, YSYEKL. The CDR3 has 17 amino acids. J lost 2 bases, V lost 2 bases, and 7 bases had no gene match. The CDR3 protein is CASSQFGDRGLQETQYF. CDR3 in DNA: TGCGCCAGCAGCCAATTTGGGGACAGGGGGTTGCAAGAGACCCAGTACTTC.

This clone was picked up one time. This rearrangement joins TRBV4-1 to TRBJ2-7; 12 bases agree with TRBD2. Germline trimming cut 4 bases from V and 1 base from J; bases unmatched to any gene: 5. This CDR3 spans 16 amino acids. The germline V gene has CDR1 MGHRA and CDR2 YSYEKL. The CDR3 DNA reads TGCGCCAGCAGCCTTGGACTAGCGGGACTATCCTACGAGCAGTACTTC. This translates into CASSLGLAGLSYEQYF.

The CDR3 loop is CASSIVGQAPGEQYF. The CDR3 nucleotides read TGTGCCAGTAGTATAGTCGGACAGGCTCCGGGCGAGCAGTACTTC. This chain links TRBV19 with TRBJ2-7; 7 positions match TRBD1. Germline lookup yields CDR1 LNHDA and CDR2 SQIVND (reference sequence). V was clipped by 1 base and J by 6 bases; unmatched bases: 9. The CDR3 has 15 residues.

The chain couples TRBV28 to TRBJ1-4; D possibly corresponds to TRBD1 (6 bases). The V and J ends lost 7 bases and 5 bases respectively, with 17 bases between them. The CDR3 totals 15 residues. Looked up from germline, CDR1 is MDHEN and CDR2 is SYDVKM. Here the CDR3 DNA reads TGTGCCAGCACCAAGACAGGCGCCTCCAATGAAAAACTGTTTTTT. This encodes CASTKTGASNEKLFF.

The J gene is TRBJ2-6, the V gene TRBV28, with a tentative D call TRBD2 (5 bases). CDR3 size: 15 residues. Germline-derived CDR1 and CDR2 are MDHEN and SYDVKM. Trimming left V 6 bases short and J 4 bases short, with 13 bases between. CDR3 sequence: CASSGERGGANVLTF. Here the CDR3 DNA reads TGTGCCAGCAGCGGCGAGCGAGGGGGGGCCAACGTCCTGACTTTC. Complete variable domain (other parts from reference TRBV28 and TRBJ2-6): DVKVTQSSRYLVKRTGEKVFLECVQDMDHENMFWYRQDPGLGLRLIYFSYDVKMKEKGDIPEGYSVSREKKERFSLILESASTNQTSMYLCASSGERGGANVLTFGAGSRLTVL.

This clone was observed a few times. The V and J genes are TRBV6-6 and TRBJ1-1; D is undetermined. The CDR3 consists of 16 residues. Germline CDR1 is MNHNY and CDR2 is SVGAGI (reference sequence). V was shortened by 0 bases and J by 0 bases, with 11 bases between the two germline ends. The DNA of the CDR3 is TGTGCCAGCAGTTACTCTCTGACAACATTGAACACTGAAGCTTTCTTT. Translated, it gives CASSYSLTTLNTEAFF.

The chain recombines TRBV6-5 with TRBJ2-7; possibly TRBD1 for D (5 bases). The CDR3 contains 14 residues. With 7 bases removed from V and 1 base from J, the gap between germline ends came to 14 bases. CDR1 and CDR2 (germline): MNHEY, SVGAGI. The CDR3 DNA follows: TGTGCCAGCACCCCTGGACAAACATCCTACGAGCAGTACTTC. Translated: CASTPGQTSYEQYF.

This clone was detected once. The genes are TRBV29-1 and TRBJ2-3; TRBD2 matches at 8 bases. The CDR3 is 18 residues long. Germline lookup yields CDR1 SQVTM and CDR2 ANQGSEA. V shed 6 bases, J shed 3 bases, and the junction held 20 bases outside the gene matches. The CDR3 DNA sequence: TGCAGCGTCATCCCCTTCGAGCGGGAGCATCTCACGACAGATACGCAGTATTTT. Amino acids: CSVIPFEREHLTTDTQYF.

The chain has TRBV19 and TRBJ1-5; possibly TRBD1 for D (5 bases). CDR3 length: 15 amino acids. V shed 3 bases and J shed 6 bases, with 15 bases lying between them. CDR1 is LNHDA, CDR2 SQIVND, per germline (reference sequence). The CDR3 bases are TGTGCCAGTAGTATCGGGCAGGGAGGCCGTCAGCCCCAGCATTTT. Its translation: CASSIGQGGRQPQHF.

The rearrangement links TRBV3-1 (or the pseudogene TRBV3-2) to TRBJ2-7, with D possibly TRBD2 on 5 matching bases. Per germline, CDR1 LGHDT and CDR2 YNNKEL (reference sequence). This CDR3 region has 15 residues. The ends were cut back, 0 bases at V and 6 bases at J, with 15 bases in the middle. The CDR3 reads CASSQDQASWGEQYF. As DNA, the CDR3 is TGTGCCAGCAGCCAAGATCAGGCTAGCTGGGGCGAGCAGTACTTC.